Listed below are T cell receptor beta chains from one sample, sequenced in a study of lymphopenia after photon versus proton radiotherapy. Data came from immunoSEQ multiplex PCR; TCRdb stores just in-frame clones and leaves some out. The sample carries tens of thousands of clones, approximately 91% recorded once. Sequencing was performed on peripheral blood, taken from a patient treated with photon-based radiotherapy. These receptors were taken from a woman in her 70s with pancreatic cancer. Both conserved end residues are part of each CDR3. The order of the fields is J gene, V gene, CDR3 protein.

J gene: TRBJ2-4
V gene: TRBV28
CDR3 protein: CASSPHPPARLEIAKNIQYF

J gene: TRBJ2-1
V gene: TRBV28
CDR3 protein: CASAPSRGGLRGRLDEQFF

J gene: TRBJ2-7
V gene: TRBV6-1
CDR3 protein: CASVASYEQYF

J gene: TRBJ2-7
V gene: TRBV5-8
CDR3 protein: CASGYEQYF

J gene: TRBJ1-1
V gene: TRBV9
CDR3 protein: CASSVDPGGGMNTEAFF

J gene: TRBJ1-5
V gene: TRBV5-1
CDR3 protein: CASSLGSGNQPQHF

J gene: TRBJ2-7
V gene: TRBV14
CDR3 protein: CASSGRPPSSYEQYF

J gene: TRBJ2-7
V gene: TRBV2
CDR3 protein: CASSVTGLEQYF

J gene: TRBJ2-7
V gene: TRBV7-9
CDR3 protein: CASSSNGDISYEQYF

J gene: TRBJ1-2
V gene: TRBV6-5
CDR3 protein: CASSPAGGGNYGYTF

J gene: TRBJ2-3
V gene: TRBV5-6
CDR3 protein: CASSLGGNTDTQYF

J gene: TRBJ2-7
V gene: TRBV7-9
CDR3 protein: CASSRAVTDRGEQYF